A single TCR beta chain is shown here with its context. This specimen comes from a study of blood T cell repertoires in COVID-19. At the level of the study: COVID-19 samples collected from the United States, Italy and Spain covered acute and convalescent phases. From T cells, B-cell-depleted T cells, or PBMCs came the material, which was cDNA or gDNA.

In the study's own analysis: Estimated nucleated cell counts came from reference gene primer amplification. Sequenced by immunoSEQ multiplex PCR; TCRdb stores in-frame clones only, minus some. That table is the source of V, J and clone size, and D and trimming were worked out from the DNA. The sample gives about 200,000 clones, 81% of which show up once; roughly 7.9% is in the top ten. Germline V CDR1 and CDR2: LGHNA, YNFKEQ. J lost 5 bases, V lost 0 bases, and 8 bases had no gene match. CDR3 length: 17 residues. The sequence was collected from a woman over 75 with acute or convalescent COVID-19. The J gene is TRBJ2-7, the V gene TRBV4-2; 12 bases fit TRBD2. Material: peripheral blood. DNA for the CDR3: TGTGCCAGCAGCCAAGATCCTAGCGGGAGGGCCAGGGACGAGCAGTACTTC. This translates into CASSQDPSGRARDEQYF.